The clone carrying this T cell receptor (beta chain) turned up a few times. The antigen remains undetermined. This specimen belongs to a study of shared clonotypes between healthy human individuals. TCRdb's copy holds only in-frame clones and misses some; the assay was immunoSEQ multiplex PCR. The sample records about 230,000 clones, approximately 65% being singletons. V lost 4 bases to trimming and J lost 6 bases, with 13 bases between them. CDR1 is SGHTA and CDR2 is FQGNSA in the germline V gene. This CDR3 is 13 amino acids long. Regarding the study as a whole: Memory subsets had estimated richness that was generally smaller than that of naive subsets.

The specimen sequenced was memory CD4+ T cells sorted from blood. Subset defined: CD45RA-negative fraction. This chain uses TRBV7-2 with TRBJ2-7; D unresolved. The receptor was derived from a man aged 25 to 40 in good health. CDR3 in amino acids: CASSSLTRGEQYF. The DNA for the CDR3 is TGTGCCAGCAGCTCCCTCACCAGAGGCGAGCAGTACTTC. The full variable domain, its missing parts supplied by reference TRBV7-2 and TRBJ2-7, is GAGVSQSPSNKVTEKGKDVELRCDPISGHTALYWYRQSLGQGLEFLIYFQGNSAPDKSGLPSDRFSAERTGGSVSTLTIQRTQQEDSAVYLCASSSLTRGEQYFGPGTRLTVT.